This T cell receptor (beta chain) was sequenced in a study of spatial heterogeneity in lung cancer. Regarding time point: blood at routine non-recurrence follow-up after resection. TCRdb re-derived calls from the 5' RACE reads in MiXCR, one entry per CDR3 protein. The table has about 16,000 distinct CDR3 sequences, 5% to 6.5% seen once; the top ten hold about a quarter. This clonotype has just a few counts. The CDR3 has 17 amino acids. Germline CDR1 reads MNHEY; CDR2 reads SMNVEV (reference sequence). V shed 1 base and J shed 4 bases, with 19 bases lying between them. Specimen: PBMCs, collected at follow-up. The chain combines TRBV27 with TRBJ2-5; possibly TRBD1 or TRBD2 for D (7 bases each). This clonotype originated in a male donor with early-stage non-small cell lung cancer. CDR3 sequence reads: CASSLFSGQGGRETQYF. CDR3 DNA sequence: TGTGCCAGCAGTTTATTTTCCGGGCAGGGGGGGAGAGAGACCCAGTACTTC.